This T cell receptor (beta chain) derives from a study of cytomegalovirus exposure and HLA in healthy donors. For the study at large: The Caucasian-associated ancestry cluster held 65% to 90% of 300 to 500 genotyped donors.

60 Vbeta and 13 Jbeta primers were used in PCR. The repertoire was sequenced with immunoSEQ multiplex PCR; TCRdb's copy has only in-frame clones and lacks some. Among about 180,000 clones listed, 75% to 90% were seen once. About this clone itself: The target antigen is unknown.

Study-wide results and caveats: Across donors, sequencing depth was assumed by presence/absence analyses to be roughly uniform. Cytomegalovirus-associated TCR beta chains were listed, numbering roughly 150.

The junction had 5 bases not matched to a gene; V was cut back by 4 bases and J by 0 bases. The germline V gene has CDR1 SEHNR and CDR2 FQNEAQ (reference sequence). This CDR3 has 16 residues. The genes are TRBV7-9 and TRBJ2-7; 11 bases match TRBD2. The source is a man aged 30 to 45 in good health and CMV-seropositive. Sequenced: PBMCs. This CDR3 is CASSSGTSGSSYEQYF. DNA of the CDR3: TGTGCCAGCAGCTCCGGGACTAGCGGATCCTCCTACGAGCAGTACTTC.